This TCR beta chain was sequenced in a study of blood T cell repertoires in COVID-19. This CDR3 contains 14 residues. Trimming left V 4 bases short and J 11 bases short, with 20 bases between. Looked up from germline, CDR1 is LNHDA and CDR2 is SQIVND (reference sequence). Assay: immunoSEQ multiplex PCR; the TCRdb copy retains only in-frame clones and omits some. Among some 160,000 clones listed, around 80% were seen once. The rearrangement joins TRBV19 to TRBJ1-1; weak D call: TRBD1 (5 bases). The sequencing input was PBMCs or T cells enriched from blood (not recorded which). The TCR sequence derives from a woman between 65 and 79 years old in a cohort exposed to, infected with or recovered from COVID-19 (not recorded which). CDR3 region: CASSTTSGGAAAFF. As DNA, the CDR3 is TGTGCCAGTAGTACGACTTCCGGAGGGGCGGCGGCTTTCTTT. Filled out from reference TRBV19 and TRBJ1-1, the complete variable domain reads DGGITQSPKYLFRKEGQNVTLSCEQNLNHDAMYWYRQDPGQGLRLIYYSQIVNDFQKGDIAEGYSVSREKKESFPLTVTSAQKNPTAFYLCASSTTSGGAAAFFGQGTRLTVV.